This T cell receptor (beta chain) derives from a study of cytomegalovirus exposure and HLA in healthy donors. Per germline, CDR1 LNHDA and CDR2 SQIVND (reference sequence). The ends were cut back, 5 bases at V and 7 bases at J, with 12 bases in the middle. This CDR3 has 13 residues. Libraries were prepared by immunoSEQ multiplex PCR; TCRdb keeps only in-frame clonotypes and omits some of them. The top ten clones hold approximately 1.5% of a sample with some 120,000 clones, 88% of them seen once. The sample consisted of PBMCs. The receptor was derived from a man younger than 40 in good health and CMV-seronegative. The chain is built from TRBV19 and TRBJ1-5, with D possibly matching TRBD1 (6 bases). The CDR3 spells CASSGRGGQPQHF. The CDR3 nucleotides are TGTGCCAGTAGTGGCAGGGGTGGACAGCCCCAGCATTTT. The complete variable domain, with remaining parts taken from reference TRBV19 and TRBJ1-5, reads DGGITQSPKYLFRKEGQNVTLSCEQNLNHDAMYWYRQDPGQGLRLIYYSQIVNDFQKGDIAEGYSVSREKKESFPLTVTSAQKNPTAFYLCASSGRGGQPQHFGDGTRLSIL.